The clone carrying this T cell receptor (beta chain) has only one observation. This record comes from a study of blood T cell repertoires in COVID-19. Assay used: immunoSEQ multiplex PCR; TCRdb lists only in-frame clones, some missing. The sample includes over 110,000 clones, approximately 87% of them seen just once. The junction had 4 bases not matched to a gene; V was cut back by 6 bases and J by 4 bases. In germline, CDR1 is MNHEY, CDR2 SVGAGI. This CDR3 is 14 amino acids long. Sequencing input: PBMCs or T cells enriched from blood (not recorded which). V usage is TRBV6-5 and J usage is TRBJ2-3; TRBD2 aligns across 10 bases. The source of this sequence is a man between 60 and 75 years old who had recovered from COVID-19. CDR3 protein: CASSRTSGADTQYF. CDR3 bases: TGTGCCAGCAGCCGGACTAGCGGAGCAGATACGCAGTATTTT.